One and the same sample provided the 20 T cell receptor beta chains below, sequenced in a study of blood T cell repertoires in COVID-19. Produced via immunoSEQ multiplex PCR; TCRdb's table is partial and in-frame only. The repertoire holds some 200,000 clones, with under 90% as singletons. The sequenced sample consisted of peripheral blood. Source of these receptors: an elderly man with acute or convalescent COVID-19.

J is TRBJ2-4 and V is TRBV28, with a possible D match to TRBD2 (6 bases). This CDR3 is built from 16 residues. V was pared by 5 bases and J by 0 bases, with 14 bases between. Germline V gene lookup returns CDR1 MDHEN and CDR2 SYDVKM. For the CDR3, the DNA is TGTGCCAGCAGTCCAGGAGGGGCCGTAGCCAAAAACATTCAGTACTTC. Protein: CASSPGGAVAKNIQYF.

This chain links TRBV9 with TRBJ2-6, with D possibly TRBD1 on 6 matching bases. Trimming removed 4 bases at V and 0 bases at J, with 11 bases between. There are 16 residues in the CDR3. In germline, CDR1 is SGDLS, CDR2 YYNGEE. The CDR3 DNA reads TGTGCCAGCAGCCGAGGACAGTTCTCTGGGGCCAACGTCCTGACTTTC. Its protein is CASSRGQFSGANVLTF. Variable domain in full (rest from reference TRBV9 and TRBJ2-6): DSGVTQTPKHLITATGQRVTLRCSPRSGDLSVYWYQQSLDQGLQFLIQYYNGEERAKGNILERFSAQQFPDLHSELNLSSLELGDSALYFCASSRGQFSGANVLTFGAGSRLTVL.

J is TRBJ2-7 and V is TRBV6-4; TRBD1 matches 11 bases. Germline assignment: CDR1 MRHNA and CDR2 SNTAGT. The J segment lost 7 bases and the V segment lost 5 bases, leaving 10 bases of the junction unmatched. The CDR3 extends over 15 amino acids. The CDR3 coding sequence is TGTGCCAGCAGTCTTATAGGACAGGGGGCAGGGGAGCAGTACGTC. Its translation: CASSLIGQGAGEQYV.

The chain couples TRBV24-1 to TRBJ1-2; a possible D gene is TRBD1 (5 bases). Germline CDR1 is KGHDR and CDR2 is SFDVKD. V lost 12 bases and J 2 bases, leaving 15 bases between the germline ends. The CDR3 runs 13 residues. This CDR3 is CASPLGPNYGYTF. CDR3 coding DNA: TGTGCCTCACCCTTGGGGCCGAACTATGGCTACACCTTC.

The table lists this clone with a few counts. The chain is built from TRBV27 and TRBJ1-1; D is possibly TRBD1 (6 bases). The ends were cut back, 6 bases at V and 1 base at J, with 9 bases in the middle. The CDR3 contains 13 residues. Germline V gene sequence: CDR1 MNHEY, CDR2 SMNVEV (reference sequence). CDR3 in amino acids: CASSRQENTEAFF. In DNA form, the CDR3 reads TGTGCCAGCAGCCGACAGGAGAACACTGAAGCTTTCTTT.

This sequence joins TRBV27 and TRBJ2-7; 10 bases are shared with TRBD2. CDR3 length: 14 residues. Germline values: CDR1 MNHEY, CDR2 SMNVEV (reference sequence). V dropped 2 bases and J dropped 6; count of bases not matched to a gene: 4. The CDR3, as DNA: TGTGCCAGCAGTTTAAGGGCTAGCGGGAGCGAGCAGTACTTC. It encodes CASSLRASGSEQYF.

The rearrangement joins TRBV28 to TRBJ1-1; weak D call: TRBD1 (5 bases). Trimming pared 0 bases from V and 0 bases from J, leaving 11 bases between. CDR1 is MDHEN and CDR2 is SYDVKM in the germline V gene. The CDR3 is made up of 16 amino acids. CDR3 loop: CASSLWGLLLNTEAFF. The DNA of the CDR3 is TGTGCCAGCAGTTTATGGGGACTCCTACTGAACACTGAAGCTTTCTTT.

This clone was observed once. The chain employs TRBV6-2 or TRBV6-3 and TRBJ2-4; 12 bases agree with TRBD2. The junction had 14 bases not matched to a gene; V was cut back by 2 bases and J by 0 bases. CDR1 is MNHEY and CDR2 is SVGEGT in the germline V gene. The CDR3 extends over 21 amino acids. The CDR3 region is CASSYPSTTSGRTGAKNIQYF. In DNA form, the CDR3 reads TGTGCCAGCAGTTACCCTTCCACGACTAGCGGGAGAACGGGAGCCAAAAACATTCAGTACTTC.

This clone has just a few counts. V is TRBV19 and J is TRBJ2-1; maybe TRBD2 (5 bases). With 7 bases removed from V and 2 bases from J, the gap between germline ends came to 15 bases. CDR3 size: 15 residues. CDR1 and CDR2 (germline): LNHDA, SQIVND (reference sequence). The CDR3 DNA reads TGTGCCAGTACGTCCGGGAACCTTCCCTACAATGAGCAGTTCTTC. Its translation: CASTSGNLPYNEQFF. Full variable domain (rest looked up from reference TRBV19 and TRBJ2-1): DGGITQSPKYLFRKEGQNVTLSCEQNLNHDAMYWYRQDPGQGLRLIYYSQIVNDFQKGDIAEGYSVSREKKESFPLTVTSAQKNPTAFYLCASTSGNLPYNEQFFGPGTRLTVL.

This chain joins TRBV10-1 and TRBJ2-7, with 8 bases lining up with TRBD1. The CDR3 has 15 amino acids. Germline V gene lookup returns CDR1 WNHNN and CDR2 SYGVQD (reference sequence). The junction had 9 bases not matched to a gene; V was cut back by 2 bases and J by 6 bases. The CDR3 spells CASSEGAGGLGEQYV. The CDR3 DNA reads TGCGCCAGCAGTGAGGGGGCAGGGGGCCTTGGCGAGCAGTACGTC.

The rearrangement joins TRBV7-8 to TRBJ2-5; 7 bases align to TRBD1. CDR3 length: 14 amino acids. With V trimmed by 5 bases and J by 2 bases, 5 bases remained unmatched. Germline V gives CDR1 SGHVS, CDR2 FQNEAQ. CDR3 amino acids: CASSAGQVQETQYF. In nucleotides, the CDR3 is TGTGCCAGCAGCGCCGGACAGGTGCAAGAGACCCAGTACTTC.

This clone has a single count. This rearrangement joins TRBV5-8 to TRBJ2-5; D unclear. The ends were cut back, 3 bases at V and 4 bases at J, with 4 bases in the middle. The CDR3 runs 11 residues. The germline V gene has CDR1 SGHTS and CDR2 YDEGEE. CDR3 coding DNA: TGTGCCAGCAGCTCCAGAGAGACCCAGTACTTC. It specifies CASSSRETQYF.

The genes are TRBV19 and TRBJ1-2, with D hard to call. The CDR3 runs to 18 residues. CDR1 is LNHDA, CDR2 SQIVND, per germline (reference sequence). The ends were cut back, 10 bases at V and 3 bases at J, with 30 bases in the middle. This chain's CDR3 is CATTGMRVRPLRDYGYTF. The CDR3 coding sequence is TGTGCCACGACCGGTATGAGGGTGAGACCCCTTCGAGACTATGGCTACACCTTC.

The chain couples TRBV18 to TRBJ2-2; D is possibly TRBD2 (6 bases). The germline CDR1 and CDR2 sequences are KGHSH and LQKENI. The CDR3 is made up of 15 amino acids. The germline V and J ends were trimmed by 2 bases and 1 base, with 8 bases remaining between them. In DNA form, the CDR3 reads TGTGCCAGCTCACCATGGGGGGAGAACACCGGGGAGCTGTTTTTT. It specifies CASSPWGENTGELFF.

This chain uses TRBV25-1 with TRBJ2-3; 16 positions agree with TRBD2. V dropped 6 bases and J dropped 4; count of bases not matched to a gene: 7. CDR1 is MGHDK, CDR2 SYGVNS, per germline. This CDR3 is 17 amino acids long. The CDR3 loop reads CASRGLAGGPRADTQYF. The DNA for the CDR3 is TGTGCCAGCAGGGGACTAGCGGGAGGGCCGAGGGCAGATACGCAGTATTTT.

The gene calls are TRBV28 and TRBJ1-2, with 10 bases identical to TRBD1. Trimming took 6 bases from V and 7 from J; bases not matched to a gene: 8. There are 14 residues in the CDR3. CDR1 is MDHEN, CDR2 SYDVKM, per germline. As DNA, the CDR3 is TGTGCCAGCAGGGCGACAGGGGGCTACTCTGGCTACACCTTC. It encodes CASRATGGYSGYTF.

V and J are TRBV6-5 and TRBJ1-1; TRBD1 matches at 7 bases. The V and J ends lost 7 bases and 8 bases, in that order; junction bases with no gene match: 7. CDR1 and CDR2 from the germline V gene are MNHEY and SVGAGI. This CDR3 region has 12 residues. CDR3 sequence: CASKDRVTEAFF. The CDR3 DNA reads TGTGCCAGCAAAGACAGGGTTACCGAAGCTTTCTTT.

J is TRBJ2-1 and V is TRBV2; D is perhaps TRBD2 (6 bases). The V gene lost 6 bases and the J gene lost 5 bases, with 14 bases spanning the gap. Germline CDR1 is SNHLY and CDR2 is FYNNEI. The CDR3 contains 14 residues. The CDR3 reads CASRPGLGHNEQFF. The DNA for the CDR3 is TGTGCCAGCAGACCGGGACTTGGGCACAATGAGCAGTTCTTC.

This clone was seen a single time. V gene TRBV6-2 or TRBV6-3 combines with J gene TRBJ2-1, with D perhaps TRBD1 (6 bases). Germline V lookup: CDR1 MNHEY, CDR2 SVGEGT. The CDR3 contains 15 residues. Trimming removed 3 bases from V and 4 bases from J, with 13 bases in between. The CDR3 reads CASSYSPQGYNEQFF. For the CDR3, the DNA is TGTGCCAGCAGTTATTCACCACAGGGTTACAATGAGCAGTTCTTC.

The CDR3 sequence: CASSYYTGGAYGYTF. For the CDR3, the DNA is TGTGCCAGCAGTTACTATACAGGGGGCGCTTATGGCTACACCTTC. The chain recombines TRBV6-5 with TRBJ1-2, with 9 bases matching TRBD1. The CDR3 contains 15 residues. Germline lookup yields CDR1 MNHEY and CDR2 SVGAGI. Trimming cost V 1 base and J 5 bases; bases outside gene matches: 5.